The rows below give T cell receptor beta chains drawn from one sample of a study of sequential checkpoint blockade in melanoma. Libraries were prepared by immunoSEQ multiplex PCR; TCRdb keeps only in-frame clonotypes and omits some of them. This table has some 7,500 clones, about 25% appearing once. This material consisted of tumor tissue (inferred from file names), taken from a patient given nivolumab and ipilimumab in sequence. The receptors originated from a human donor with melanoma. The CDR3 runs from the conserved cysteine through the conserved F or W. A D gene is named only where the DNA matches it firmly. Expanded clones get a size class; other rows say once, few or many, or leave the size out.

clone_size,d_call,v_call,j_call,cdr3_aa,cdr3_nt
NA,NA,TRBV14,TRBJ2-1,CASSQEGVKRGRESFGEQFF,TGTGCCAGCAGCCAAGAGGGGGTCAAGAGGGGCAGGGAAAGTTTCGGTGAGCAGTTCTTC
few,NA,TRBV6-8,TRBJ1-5,CASSSHTGSDQPQHF,TGTGCCAGCAGTTCACATACAGGGTCCGACCAGCCCCAGCATTTT
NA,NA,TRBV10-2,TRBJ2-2,CASSFNTANTGELFF,TGCGCCAGCAGTTTCAACACCGCGAACACCGGGGAGCTGTTTTTT
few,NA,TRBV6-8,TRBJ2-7,CASGKGRDYEQYF,TGTGCCAGCGGTAAAGGCAGGGACTACGAGCAGTACTTC
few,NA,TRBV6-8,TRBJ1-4,CASPGQINEKLFF,TGTGCCAGCCCGGGGCAAATCAATGAAAAACTGTTTTTT
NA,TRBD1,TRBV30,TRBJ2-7,CAWSVPTWNGQGTYEQYF,TGTGCCTGGAGTGTACCCACCTGGAACGGACAGGGTACCTACGAGCAGTACTTC
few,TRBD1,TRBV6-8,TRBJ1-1,CASSLQGARVTEAFF,TGTGCCAGCAGTTTACAGGGGGCGCGGGTCACTGAAGCTTTCTTT
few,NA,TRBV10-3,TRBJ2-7,CAISEPPVNEQYF,TGTGCCATCAGTGAGCCTCCGGTGAACGAGCAGTACTTC
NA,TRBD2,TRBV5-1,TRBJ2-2,CASSLRAGGSLAGELFF,TGCGCCAGCAGCTTGAGAGCGGGGGGGTCCCTCGCCGGGGAGCTGTTTTTT
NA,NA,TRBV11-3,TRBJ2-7,CASSPAQHTYEQYF,TGTGCCAGCAGCCCGGCTCAGCACACCTACGAGCAGTACTTC
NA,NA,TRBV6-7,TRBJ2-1,CASSPTNEQFF,TGTGCCAGCAGTCCGACCAATGAGCAGTTCTTC
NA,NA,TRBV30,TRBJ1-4,CAWSGGTRRVFF,TGTGCCTGGAGTGGGGGGACCCGACGGGTGTTTTTT
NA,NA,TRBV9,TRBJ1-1,CASSVGGRTEAFF,TGTGCCAGCAGCGTAGGGGGGCGGACTGAAGCTTTCTTT
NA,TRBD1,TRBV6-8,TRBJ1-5,CASNPTGTNQPQHF,TGTGCCAGCAACCCGACAGGGACTAATCAGCCCCAGCATTTT
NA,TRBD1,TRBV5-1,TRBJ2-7,CASSLELGQGYEQYF,TGCGCCAGCAGCTTGGAGCTGGGACAGGGGTACGAGCAGTACTTC
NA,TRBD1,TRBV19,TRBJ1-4,CASRTGAATNEKLFF,TGTGCCAGTAGGACAGGGGCTGCAACTAATGAAAAACTGTTTTTT
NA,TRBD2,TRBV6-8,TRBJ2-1,CASSPSGGEQFF,TGTGCCAGCAGCCCGAGCGGGGGGGAGCAGTTCTTC
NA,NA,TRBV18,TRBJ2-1,CASSLDHNEQFF,TGTGCCAGCTCACTGGACCACAATGAGCAGTTCTTC
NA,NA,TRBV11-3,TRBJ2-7,CASSLVGTTYEQYF,TGTGCCAGCAGCTTAGTAGGGACAACCTACGAGCAGTACTTC
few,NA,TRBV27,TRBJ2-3,CASSEMPSTDTQYF,TGTGCCAGCAGTGAAATGCCTAGCACAGATACGCAGTATTTT
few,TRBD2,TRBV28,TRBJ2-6,CATNYRGRTSSGANVLTF,TGTGCCACGAACTACCGGGGCAGGACTAGCTCTGGGGCCAACGTCCTGACTTTC
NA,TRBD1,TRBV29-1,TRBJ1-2,CSGSSGTGIGYGYTF,TGCAGCGGATCTTCCGGGACAGGGATTGGCTATGGCTACACCTTC
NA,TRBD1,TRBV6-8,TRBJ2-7,CASIQGAGVSYEQYF,TGTGCCAGCATCCAGGGGGCAGGGGTCTCCTACGAGCAGTACTTC
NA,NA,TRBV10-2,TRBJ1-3,CASSAESSGNTIYF,TGCGCCAGCAGTGCGGAGAGCTCTGGAAACACCATATATTTT
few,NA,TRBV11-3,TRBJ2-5,CASSFIGGSETQYF,TGTGCCAGCAGCTTTATCGGGGGTTCGGAGACCCAGTACTTC
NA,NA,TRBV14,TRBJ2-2,CASSPPGELFF,TGTGCCAGCAGCCCTCCCGGGGAGCTGTTTTTT
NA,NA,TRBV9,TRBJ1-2,CASSAYGENYGYTF,TGTGCCAGCAGCGCGTACGGAGAGAACTATGGCTACACCTTC
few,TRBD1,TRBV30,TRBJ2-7,CAWSTGTGNYEQYF,TGTGCCTGGAGTACCGGGACAGGGAACTACGAGCAGTACTTC
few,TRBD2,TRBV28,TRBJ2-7,CASSLSGGRTYEQYF,TGTGCCAGCAGTTTGAGTGGCGGGAGGACCTACGAGCAGTACTTC
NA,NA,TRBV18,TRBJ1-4,CASSFGLGGEKLFF,TGTGCCAGCTCCTTCGGCCTAGGGGGTGAAAAACTGTTTTTT
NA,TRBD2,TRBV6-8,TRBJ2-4,CASGDLAGGLGKNIQYF,TGTGCCAGCGGTGATTTGGCGGGGGGGTTGGGCAAAAACATTCAGTACTTC
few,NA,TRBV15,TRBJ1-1,CATSRVVSAVEAFF,TGTGCCACCAGCAGAGTCGTGTCAGCGGTCGAAGCTTTCTTT
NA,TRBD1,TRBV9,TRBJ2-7,CASSTPGTGDEQYF,TGTGCCAGCAGCACTCCCGGGACAGGGGACGAGCAGTACTTC
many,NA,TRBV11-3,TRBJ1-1,CASVLSPGGNTEAFF,TGTGCCAGCGTTCTTAGTCCTGGGGGGAACACTGAAGCTTTCTTT
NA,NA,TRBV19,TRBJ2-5,CASSSSPASFETQYF,TGTGCCAGTAGTAGTTCACCCGCCTCGTTTGAGACCCAGTACTTC
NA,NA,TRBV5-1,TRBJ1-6,CASREVGRYNSPLHF,TGCGCCAGCAGGGAGGTCGGACGGTATAATTCACCCCTCCACTTT
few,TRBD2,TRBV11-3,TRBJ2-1,CASSLGLAGAEQFF,TGTGCCAGCAGCTTAGGGCTAGCGGGAGCTGAGCAGTTCTTC
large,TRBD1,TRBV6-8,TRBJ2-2,CASSPGQGSLAGELFF,TGTGCCAGCAGCCCGGGACAGGGGAGTCTTGCCGGGGAGCTGTTTTTT
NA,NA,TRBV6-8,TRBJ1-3,CATGEAGNTIYF,TGTGCCACGGGGGAAGCTGGAAACACCATATATTTT
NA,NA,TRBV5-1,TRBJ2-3,CASSPFSSTDTQYF,TGCGCCAGCAGCCCCTTTTCTAGCACAGATACGCAGTATTTT
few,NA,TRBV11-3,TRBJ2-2,CASSFWGAGAGGELFF,TGTGCCAGCAGCTTTTGGGGGGCAGGAGCTGGCGGGGAGCTGTTTTTT
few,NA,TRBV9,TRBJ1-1,CASSAPLRYTEAFF,TGTGCCAGCAGCGCCCCTTTACGTTACACTGAAGCTTTCTTT
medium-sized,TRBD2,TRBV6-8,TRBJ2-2,CASSYGTSGGAGELFF,TGTGCCAGCAGTTACGGGACTAGCGGGGGGGCCGGGGAGCTGTTTTTT
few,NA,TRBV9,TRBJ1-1,CASSVDTATEAFF,TGTGCCAGCAGCGTAGATACAGCCACTGAAGCTTTCTTT
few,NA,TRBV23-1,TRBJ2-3,CASSQGGVSTDTQYF,TGCGCCAGCAGCCAAGGAGGGGTGAGCACAGATACGCAGTATTTT
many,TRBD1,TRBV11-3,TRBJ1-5,CASSLWAGGNQPQHF,TGTGCCAGCAGCTTATGGGCAGGGGGAAATCAGCCCCAGCATTTT
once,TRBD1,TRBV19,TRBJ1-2,CASRSGGEGYTF,TGTGCCAGTAGGTCAGGGGGAGAAGGCTACACCTTC
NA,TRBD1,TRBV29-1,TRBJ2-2,CSAKIPGQRTGELFF,TGCAGCGCCAAAATACCGGGACAGAGAACCGGGGAGCTGTTTTTT
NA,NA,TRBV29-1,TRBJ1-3,CSAGVSGNTIYF,TGCAGCGCCGGGGTTTCTGGAAACACCATATATTTT
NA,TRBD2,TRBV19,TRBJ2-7,CASSLAGRSSYEQYF,TGTGCCAGTAGTTTAGCGGGAAGGAGCTCCTACGAGCAGTACTTC